This TCR beta chain appears in the sequencing data of a study of PD-1 blockade in classical Hodgkin lymphoma. CDR1 is SEHNR and CDR2 is FQNEAQ in the germline V gene (reference sequence). The CDR3 has 15 amino acids. V lost 3 bases to trimming and J lost 4 bases; unmatched junction nucleotides: 5. Libraries were prepared by immunoSEQ multiplex PCR; TCRdb keeps only in-frame clonotypes and omits some of them. This repertoire shows roughly 40,000 clones, 60% to 85% found once; its top ten account for less than 4%. Autologous stem cell transplantation was followed by relapse in every patient, and brentuximab vedotin exposure varied.

The sequencing used peripheral blood mononuclear cells (PBMCs), collected at baseline. The chain uses TRBV7-9 and TRBJ2-2; 7 positions agree with TRBD2. This receptor was taken from a human donor with classical Hodgkin lymphoma. The CDR3 DNA sequence: TGTGCCAGCAGCTTTTCCGGGGGGAGCACCGGGGAGCTGTTTTTT. Its translation: CASSFSGGSTGELFF.